This T cell receptor beta chain was sequenced for a study of cytomegalovirus exposure and HLA in healthy donors. Study results and caveats: The study labeled 164 TCR beta chains cytomegalovirus-associated.

With regard to this clone: The antigen is unknown.

The CDR3 spans 15 residues. Germline CDR1 and CDR2: SNHLY and FYNNEI. Trimming at V came to 1 base and at J to 7 bases, leaving 5 bases not matched to a gene. The method was immunoSEQ multiplex PCR; TCRdb's version includes in-frame clones alone and lacks a portion of them. The sample records some 170,000 clones, around nine tenths being singletons. This clonotype was obtained from a man aged 25-40 years in good health and CMV-seropositive. The chain has TRBV2 and TRBJ1-4; 8 bases map to TRBD1. Material for sequencing was PBMCs. CDR3: CASSEVGTGPEKLFF. In nucleotides, the CDR3 is TGTGCCAGCAGTGAAGTTGGGACAGGACCTGAAAAACTGTTTTTT.